Following are 20 T cell receptor beta chains from one sample sequenced in a study of blood T cell repertoires in COVID-19. Measured with immunoSEQ multiplex PCR; TCRdb has only the in-frame clones, and not every one. The table includes approximately 150,000 clones, 80% to 90% detected once. Material for sequencing was peripheral blood. Every receptor here comes from a man in his fifties with active or convalescent COVID-19.

The chain joins TRBV19 to TRBJ1-1; no clear D gene. This CDR3 is 15 amino acids long. The germline gives CDR1 LNHDA, CDR2 SQIVND (reference sequence). V gave up 5 bases and J gave up 2 bases, with 15 bases separating them. The CDR3, as DNA: TGTGCCAGTAGTTACAACACCCGGGGTAACACTGAAGCTTTCTTT. It encodes CASSYNTRGNTEAFF. The complete variable domain, with remaining parts taken from reference TRBV19 and TRBJ1-1, reads DGGITQSPKYLFRKEGQNVTLSCEQNLNHDAMYWYRQDPGQGLRLIYYSQIVNDFQKGDIAEGYSVSREKKESFPLTVTSAQKNPTAFYLCASSYNTRGNTEAFFGQGTRLTVV.

This chain connects TRBV28 to TRBJ2-4; a possible D gene is TRBD1 (5 bases). Trimming pared 5 bases from V and 0 bases from J, leaving 14 bases between. The CDR3 is 16 amino acids. Germline-derived CDR1 and CDR2 are MDHEN and SYDVKM. The CDR3 protein is CASSPQAPLAKNIQYF. CDR3 bases: TGTGCCAGCAGTCCACAGGCACCACTAGCCAAAAACATTCAGTACTTC.

This rearrangement joins TRBV7-2 to TRBJ1-1; 7 bases match TRBD1. This CDR3 is 14 amino acids long. Trimming took 5 bases from V and 3 from J; bases not matched to a gene: 6. Germline V gene sequence: CDR1 SGHTA, CDR2 FQGNSA. The CDR3 DNA is TGTGCCAGCAGCCATCGCAGGGGGGACACTGAAGCTTTCTTT. This translates into CASSHRRGDTEAFF.

The rearrangement links TRBV15 to TRBJ2-5; the D gene is possibly TRBD1 (6 bases). Germline V gene sequence: CDR1 LNHNV, CDR2 YYDKDF (reference sequence). The germline V and J ends were trimmed by 0 bases and 4 bases, with 12 bases remaining between them. The CDR3 covers 15 residues. The CDR3 region has the DNA TGTGCCACCAGCAGAGATCACAGGGACGGAGAGACCCAGTACTTC. This gives the protein CATSRDHRDGETQYF.

The CDR3 sequence is CASSENSGARTDTQYF. The CDR3 coding sequence is TGTGCCAGCAGTGAAAATAGCGGGGCCCGCACAGATACGCAGTATTTT. The chain recombines TRBV6-4 with TRBJ2-3, with 8 bases matching TRBD2. The ends lost 3 bases at V and 1 base at J; junction bases unmatched: 6. The CDR3 loop spans 16 amino acids. Per the germline V gene, CDR1 is MRHNA and CDR2 is SNTAGT.

The chain is built from TRBV19 and TRBJ2-2, with 8 nucleotides matching TRBD1. Trimming took 3 bases from V and 5 from J; bases not matched to a gene: 5. Germline CDR1 is LNHDA and CDR2 is SQIVND (reference sequence). The length of the CDR3 is 15 residues. CDR3 sequence reads: CASSIRDRITGELFF. In DNA form, the CDR3 reads TGTGCCAGTAGTATCCGGGACAGGATAACCGGGGAGCTGTTTTTT.

The chain joins TRBV15 to TRBJ2-1, with D possibly being TRBD2 (5 bases). In germline, CDR1 is LNHNV, CDR2 YYDKDF (reference sequence). Trimming shortened V by 0 bases and J by 0 bases, and 9 bases separated the two germline ends. This CDR3 is built from 16 residues. CDR3 region: CATSRDAGSSYNEQFF. CDR3 DNA sequence: TGTGCCACCAGCAGAGACGCGGGCAGCTCCTACAATGAGCAGTTCTTC.

The chain joins TRBV20-1 to TRBJ1-6; D perhaps matches TRBD1 (5 bases). Germline CDR1 and CDR2: DFQATT and SNEGSKA (reference sequence). The CDR3 has 13 amino acids. V was clipped by 3 bases and J by 9 bases, with 12 bases between them. This CDR3 reads CSASGQGSSPLHF. The CDR3 nucleotides read TGCAGTGCTAGTGGTCAGGGTAGTTCACCCCTCCACTTT.

The J gene is TRBJ2-5, the V gene TRBV28, with TRBD1 matching over 10 bases. CDR1 is MDHEN and CDR2 is SYDVKM in the germline V gene. This CDR3 is 13 amino acids long. Germline trimming cut 10 bases from V and 4 bases from J; bases unmatched to any gene: 6. The CDR3 sequence: CAILDRGRETQYF. CDR3 coding DNA: TGTGCCATTCTTGACAGGGGGCGAGAGACCCAGTACTTC.

This chain connects TRBV18 to TRBJ1-2, with D hard to call. The CDR3 has 14 amino acids. Germline CDR1 and CDR2: KGHSH and LQKENI. Trimming shortened V by 3 bases and J by 10 bases, and 18 bases separated the two germline ends. CDR3 bases: TGTGCCAGCTCACCCCCCTCCGCACAGAACTCCTACACCTTC. It yields the protein CASSPPSAQNSYTF.

The chain is built from TRBV24-1 and TRBJ1-2; TRBD1 matches at 9 bases. CDR1 is KGHDR, CDR2 SFDVKD, per germline. V lost 3 bases to trimming and J lost 5 bases; unmatched junction nucleotides: 12. This CDR3 has 17 amino acids. CDR3 bases: TGTGCCACCAGTGATCCGGGACAGGGCGTAAACCCATATGGCTACACCTTC. Protein: CATSDPGQGVNPYGYTF.

The chain carries TRBV10-1 and TRBJ2-1, with 10 positions matching TRBD2. The length of the CDR3 is 17 residues. Looked up from germline, CDR1 is WNHNN and CDR2 is SYGVQD (reference sequence). After removal of 2 bases from V and 6 bases from J, the junction contained 10 bases not matched to a gene. The CDR3 is CASSEPRAGGRRNEQFF. CDR3 DNA: TGCGCCAGCAGTGAGCCCAGAGCGGGAGGGCGGCGCAATGAGCAGTTCTTC.

V gene TRBV11-2 combines with J gene TRBJ2-5; no clear D gene. Germline values: CDR1 SGHAT, CDR2 FQNNGV. The CDR3 has 14 residues. V gave up 1 base and J gave up 1 base, with 7 bases separating them. In DNA, the CDR3 is TGTGCCAGCAGCTTAGTTCGTAGCCAAGAGACCCAGTACTTC. Its protein product is CASSLVRSQETQYF.

The chain has TRBV21-1 and TRBJ2-6; no DNA check was done on the table's D call, TRBD1. TRBV21-1 is assigned pseudogene status. The CDR3 spans 15 residues. CDR3 sequence: CASSKGQSGANVLTF. In DNA, the CDR3 is TGTGCCAGCAGCAAAGGACAGTCTGGGGCCAACGTCCTGACTTTC.

V usage is TRBV29-1 and J usage is TRBJ2-1, with TRBD1 matching 9 bases. The germline V gene has CDR1 SQVTM and CDR2 ANQGSEA. This CDR3 is built from 16 residues. The CDR3 DNA sequence: TGCAGGTTACCCCGCGGAAACAGGGGGCAGTTAAATGAGCAGTTCTTC. Translating gives CRLPRGNRGQLNEQFF.

This clone was detected only once. J is TRBJ2-1 and V is TRBV19; no clear D. The germline V gene encodes CDR1 LNHDA and CDR2 SQIVND (reference sequence). The CDR3 runs to 14 residues. The ends were cut back, 10 bases at V and 7 bases at J, with 20 bases in the middle. Written as DNA, the CDR3 is TGTGCCACCAAACCCGGAACCCAGGTGAATGAGCAGTTCTTC. It translates to CATKPGTQVNEQFF.

The rearrangement uses TRBV6-5 and TRBJ1-2; 7 nucleotides align to TRBD1. The CDR3 loop spans 14 amino acids. CDR1 and CDR2 (germline): MNHEY, SVGAGI. V was pared by 6 bases and J by 1 base, with 5 bases of the junction left unmatched. In DNA form, the CDR3 reads TGTGCCAGCAGAAAAGGGGGCATTAACTATGGCTACACCTTC. Its translation: CASRKGGINYGYTF.

The chain uses TRBV3-1 (or the pseudogene TRBV3-2) and TRBJ2-1; unclear D gene. V lost 3 bases to trimming and J lost 0 bases, with 12 bases between them. This CDR3 has 16 residues. Germline loops: CDR1 LGHDT, CDR2 YNNKEL (reference sequence). CDR3 DNA sequence: TGTGCCAGCAGCCAGTCAGGTTCAATCTCCTACAATGAGCAGTTCTTC. Protein: CASSQSGSISYNEQFF.

This CDR3 reads CASEPGLARTGELFF. In DNA, the CDR3 is TGTGCCAGTGAACCGGGACTAGCACGTACCGGGGAGCTGTTTTTT. The chain employs TRBV19 and TRBJ2-2, with TRBD2 matching over 9 bases. The CDR3 loop spans 15 amino acids. The J segment lost 5 bases and the V segment lost 8 bases, leaving 9 bases of the junction unmatched. From germline, CDR1 is LNHDA and CDR2 SQIVND (reference sequence). The whole variable domain, remainder taken from reference TRBV19 and TRBJ2-2, is DGGITQSPKYLFRKEGQNVTLSCEQNLNHDAMYWYRQDPGQGLRLIYYSQIVNDFQKGDIAEGYSVSREKKESFPLTVTSAQKNPTAFYLCASEPGLARTGELFFGEGSRLTVL.

The gene calls are TRBV28 and TRBJ1-5; 12 bases fit TRBD1. V trimming: 3 bases; J trimming: 5 bases; junction bases outside the gene matches: 8. CDR3 size: 17 residues. Germline V CDR1 and CDR2: MDHEN, SYDVKM. The CDR3 nucleotides are TGTGCCAGCAGTTTTTCGAGGGGACAGGGGGCCGATCAGCCCCAGCATTTT. Translated: CASSFSRGQGADQPQHF.